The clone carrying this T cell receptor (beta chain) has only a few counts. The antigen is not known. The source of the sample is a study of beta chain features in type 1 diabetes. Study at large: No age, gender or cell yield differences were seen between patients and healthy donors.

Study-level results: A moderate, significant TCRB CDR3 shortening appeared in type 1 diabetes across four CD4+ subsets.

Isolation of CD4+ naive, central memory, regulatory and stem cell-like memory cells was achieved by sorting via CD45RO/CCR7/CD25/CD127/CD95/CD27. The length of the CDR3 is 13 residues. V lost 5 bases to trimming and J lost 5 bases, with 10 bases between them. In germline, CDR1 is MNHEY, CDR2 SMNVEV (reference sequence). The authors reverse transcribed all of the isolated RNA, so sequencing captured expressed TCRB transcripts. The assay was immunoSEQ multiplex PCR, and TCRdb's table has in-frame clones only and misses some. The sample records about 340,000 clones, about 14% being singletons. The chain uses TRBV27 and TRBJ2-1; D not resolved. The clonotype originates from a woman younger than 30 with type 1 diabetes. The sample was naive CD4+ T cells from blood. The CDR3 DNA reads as TGTGCCAGCAGTCTTCTCCTAGACAATGAGCAGTTCTTC. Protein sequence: CASSLLLDNEQFF.